This T cell receptor (beta chain) is drawn from a study of blood T cell repertoires in COVID-19. Germline CDR1 SGHVS, CDR2 FQNEAQ. This CDR3 is 14 amino acids long. V dropped 4 bases and J dropped 0 bases, with 9 bases sitting between them. Clones were sequenced by immunoSEQ multiplex PCR, and TCRdb holds only the in-frame ones, with some missing. The profile shows under 350,000 clones, roughly 85% of them singletons. The source of this sequence is a woman aged 50 to 65 who had recovered from COVID-19. This sequence joins TRBV7-8 and TRBJ1-1; D is possibly TRBD1 (6 bases). Sequenced input: peripheral blood. The CDR3 coding sequence is TGTGCCAGCAGCTCCAGGGACATGAACACTGAAGCTTTCTTT. This sequence encodes CASSSRDMNTEAFF.